The sequence of this TCR beta chain was determined in a study of shared T cell receptors in the human thymus. This CDR3 is built from 18 residues. Germline values: CDR1 SGHDN, CDR2 FVKESK. J lost 3 bases, V lost 3 bases, and 13 bases had no gene match. The data were produced by immunoSEQ multiplex PCR, yet TCRdb's version contains in-frame clones alone and is incomplete. In the table there are more than 550,000 clones, approximately 83% of which are singletons. The same specimen was also included in a second study, on human thymus T cells. This second study says: Resections removed during corrective heart surgery provided the thymus tissue used. Gene usage (both V and J) appeared biased in thymic and blood repertoires.

The TCR sequence derives from a girl in the first two years of life with a congenital heart defect. The rearrangement links TRBV14 to TRBJ2-5; 10 nucleotides match TRBD2. The sequenced sample consisted of thymocytes. In DNA form, the CDR3 reads TGTGCCAGCAGCCATCGGCGCCCCGGGACTAGCGTAAAAGAGACCCAGTACTTC. Translating gives CASSHRRPGTSVKETQYF.